The T cell receptor beta chain under discussion was sequenced for a study of somatic mutations in cytotoxic T cells in rheumatoid arthritis. The overall study: Nearly 100% purity was obtained when some V beta antibody-stained T-cell populations were flow-sorted; these included V beta1+ cells sequenced for TCRB. General study points: Rheumatoid arthritis patients showed slight TRBV07 underrepresentation, unadjusted for multiple comparisons.

A note on this clone: No antigen is known for it.

Methods used by the authors: The authors rarely found patient CD8+ clones larger than 1% matching published virus-specific TCRB sequences. The protocol was immunoSEQ multiplex PCR, while the TCRdb copy is restricted to in-frame clones and leaves out a portion. V, J and clone size are those of that table, while D and trimming were read from the DNA. Of about 15,000 clones listed, about 77% were seen once; the top ten hold roughly 22%. Positive magnetic bead selection isolated CD4+ and CD8+ cells, and flow cytometry checked purity. The CDR3 is made up of 15 amino acids. CDR1 and CDR2 (germline): SGHAT, FQNNGV. V lost 6 bases and J 4 bases, leaving 16 bases between the germline ends.

The chain employs TRBV11-2 and TRBJ2-1; no firm D call. The sequencing sample was made of CD8+ T cells sorted from blood. The sequence derives from an adult with rheumatoid arthritis. This CDR3 reads CASRETAIPYNEQFF. The CDR3 nucleotides read TGTGCCAGCAGAGAAACAGCAATCCCTTACAATGAGCAGTTCTTC.